This TCR beta chain was sequenced during a study of T cell repertoires in cytomegalovirus infection. Findings and caveats of the study: Dominant in the ex vivo response were TCR beta clonotypes restricted by HLA-C and specific for CMV. Carriers of CMV and the relevant HLA type were discriminated by public TCR beta frequency.

Germline-derived CDR1 and CDR2 are ENHRY and SYGVKD. The CDR3 covers 15 residues. Losses at the gene ends were 6 bases for V and 6 bases for J; bases not matched to a gene: 7. Each CDR3 protein is one row after TCRdb ran MiXCR on the reads. Among 650,000 to 900,000 distinct CDR3 sequences listed, about 33% were seen once. This clonotype has only a few counts. The antigen is undetermined. The source is a human donor in good health (CMV status not recorded). Some clones in this sample may be carry-over from other donors' samples. Sequencing used cultured CD8+ T cells from PBMCs, obtained from culture after CMV antigen stimulation. This rearrangement joins TRBV10-3 to TRBJ2-1; 11 nucleotides match TRBD2. For the CDR3, the DNA is TGTGCCATCAGACTAGCTAGCGGGGGGCCCAATGAGCAGTTCTTC. Translating it yields CAIRLASGGPNEQFF.